The 14 T cell receptor beta chains below all came from one sample that was sequenced in a study of blood T cells in healthy people across ages. For the second PCR, which ran for roughly 7 to 11 cycles, a sample-barcoded 5' primer and a J-beta primer mix were used. In TCRdb, the 5' RACE reads were re-called with MiXCR into one record per CDR3 protein. The sample records about 1.5 million distinct CDR3 sequences, approximately 39% being singletons. The specimen was blood. The receptors stem from a woman aged 18-29 years in good health.

The rearrangement uses TRBV12-3 or TRBV12-4 and TRBJ2-4; possible D gene TRBD1, 5 bases. The CDR3 extends over 14 amino acids. Deletions cut 8 bases from V and 1 base from J, with 12 bases between. The CDR3 region is CASRPNRAKNIQYF. The DNA for the CDR3 is TGTGCCAGCCGCCCGAACAGGGCCAAAAACATTCAGTACTTC.

In this sample, this clonotype turned up once. This rearrangement joins TRBV11-2 to TRBJ1-6, with a tentative D call TRBD1 (5 bases). The CDR3 consists of 18 residues. Germline CDR1 is SGHAT and CDR2 is FQNNGV. The germline V and J ends were trimmed by 1 base and 0 bases, with 13 bases remaining between them. This CDR3 reads CASSLAHGGSSYNSPLHF. Here the CDR3 DNA reads TGTGCCAGCAGCTTAGCCCACGGGGGAAGCTCCTATAATTCACCCCTCCACTTT.

The chain recombines TRBV4-1 with TRBJ2-2; D is perhaps TRBD1 or TRBD2 (6 bases each). In germline, CDR1 is MGHRA, CDR2 YSYEKL. CDR3 length: 16 amino acids. V was shortened by 3 bases and J by 5 bases, with 16 bases between the two germline ends. Here the CDR3 DNA reads TGCGCCAGCAGCCACAAGTTGGGGGGCCAAACCGGGGAGCTGTTTTTT. Amino acids: CASSHKLGGQTGELFF.

V usage is TRBV5-1 and J usage is TRBJ2-5; the match to TRBD1 covers 7 bases. Germline CDR1 SGHRS, CDR2 YFSETQ. V lost 0 bases and J lost 11; bases outside the gene matches: 10. The CDR3 spans 14 residues. CDR3 nucleotides: TGCGCCAGCAGCTTGGGCAACAGGGGCAATGAGCAGTACTTC. Protein product: CASSLGNRGNEQYF. Based on the CDR3 plus reference TRBV5-1 and TRBJ2-5, the full variable domain is KAGVTQTPRYLIKTRGQQVTLSCSPISGHRSVSWYQQTPGQGLQFLFEYFSETQRNKGNFPGRFSGRQFSNSRSEMNVSTLELGDSALYLCASSLGNRGNEQYFGPGTRLLVL.

The rearrangement links TRBV4-3 to TRBJ2-7; no reliable D call. Trimming left V 1 base short and J 0 bases short, with 7 bases between. CDR3 length: 14 amino acids. CDR1 is LGHNA, CDR2 YSLEER, per germline. The CDR3 protein is CASSQGAVSYEQYF. The CDR3 bases are TGCGCCAGCAGCCAAGGCGCAGTCTCCTACGAGCAGTACTTC.

The chain uses TRBV4-1 and TRBJ2-1; 11 positions agree with TRBD2. The germline V gene encodes CDR1 MGHRA and CDR2 YSYEKL. CDR3 length equals 15 residues. V lost 1 base and J lost 7; bases outside the gene matches: 3. The CDR3 nucleotides are TGCGCCAGCAGCCAAGGACTAGCGGGGTGGAATGAGCAGTTCTTC. Protein sequence: CASSQGLAGWNEQFF.

V gene TRBV27 combines with J gene TRBJ2-3; D gene uncertain. V lost 6 bases and J 5 bases, leaving 3 bases between the germline ends. There are 10 residues in the CDR3. Germline V gives CDR1 MNHEY, CDR2 SMNVEV (reference sequence). The CDR3 DNA sequence: TGTGCCAGCAGGAGAGATACGCAGTATTTT. Its translation is CASRRDTQYF.

V gene TRBV7-9 combines with J gene TRBJ1-2; 7 bases match TRBD1. Germline V gene data show CDR1 as SEHNR and CDR2 as FQNEAQ (reference sequence). The J segment lost 8 bases and the V segment lost 5 bases, leaving 11 bases of the junction unmatched. The CDR3 covers 14 residues. CDR3 DNA: TGTGCCAGCAGCCTTGACAGGGAGAGAAAGGGCTACACCTTC. Translation: CASSLDRERKGYTF. The variable domain in full, completed from reference TRBV7-9 and TRBJ1-2, reads DTGVSQNPRHKITKRGQNVTFRCDPISEHNRLYWYRQTLGQGPEFLTYFQNEAQLEKSRLLSDRFSAERPKGSFSTLEIQRTEQGDSAMYLCASSLDRERKGYTFGSGTRLTVV.

This clonotype showed up just a few times. CDR3 nucleotide sequence: TGTGCCTCTGAGACAGGGTCGGCGACTAATGAAAAACTGTTTTTT. Translated: CASETGSATNEKLFF. The V and J genes are TRBV6-1 and TRBJ1-4; TRBD1 aligns across 7 bases. Germline V gene data show CDR1 as MNHNS and CDR2 as SASEGT. Germline trimming cut 11 bases from V and 2 bases from J; bases unmatched to any gene: 11. This CDR3 is built from 15 residues.

This rearrangement joins TRBV4-1 to TRBJ2-1; either TRBD1 or TRBD2 may supply D (5 bases each). The CDR3 has 15 amino acids. Germline CDR1 MGHRA, CDR2 YSYEKL. The V end was cut by 3 bases, the J end by 5 bases, with 14 bases between. CDR3 amino acids: CASSQGVMTDNEQFF. The CDR3 DNA reads as TGCGCCAGCAGCCAGGGGGTCATGACGGACAATGAGCAGTTCTTC.

In this sample, this clonotype turned up a few times. V usage is TRBV24-1 and J usage is TRBJ1-5; 8 nucleotides agree with TRBD1. Per germline, CDR1 KGHDR and CDR2 SFDVKD. Trimming cost V 0 bases and J 5 bases; bases outside gene matches: 5. CDR3 length: 16 residues. CDR3 in amino acids: CATSDLKTGDHQPQHF. As DNA, the CDR3 is TGTGCCACCAGTGATTTGAAGACAGGGGATCATCAGCCCCAGCATTTT.

The chain links TRBV7-2 to TRBJ2-2; D remains unclear. Trimming took 6 bases from V and 2 from J, leaving 4 bases between them. In germline, CDR1 is SGHTA, CDR2 FQGNSA. This CDR3 region has 12 residues. The CDR3 loop reads CASRENTGELFF. DNA for the CDR3: TGTGCCAGCAGAGAAAACACCGGGGAGCTGTTTTTT.

This clonotype was seen a few times. The chain combines TRBV3-1 with TRBJ1-3; D not resolved. The CDR3 spans 15 residues. Trimming took 0 bases from V and 0 from J, leaving 6 bases between them. Per the germline V gene, CDR1 is LGHDT and CDR2 is YNNKEL (reference sequence). The CDR3 DNA reads as TGTGCCAGCAGCCAAGATCTCAGCTCTGGAAACACCATATATTTT. It yields the protein CASSQDLSSGNTIYF.

This clonotype has only one observation. This sequence joins TRBV7-2 and TRBJ2-4, with 7 bases identical to TRBD2. Germline V CDR1 and CDR2: SGHTA, FQGNSA. The length of the CDR3 is 17 residues. The V segment lost 0 bases and the J segment 0 bases; nucleotides outside the gene matches: 5. CDR3 DNA sequence: TGTGCCAGCAGCTTAGCTGTCAGCGGGATAGCCAAAAACATTCAGTACTTC. Translation gives CASSLAVSGIAKNIQYF. Using reference TRBV7-2 and TRBJ2-4 for the parts outside the CDR3, the full variable domain is GAGVSQSPSNKVTEKGKDVELRCDPISGHTALYWYRQSLGQGLEFLIYFQGNSAPDKSGLPSDRFSAERTGGSVSTLTIQRTQQEDSAVYLCASSLAVSGIAKNIQYFGAGTRLSVL.